Each of the 15 T cell receptor beta chains below was sequenced from the same sample in a study of T-cell reconstitution after alpha-beta-depleted transplantation in children. Unique molecular identifiers were used to barcode this TCRbeta library. TCRdb fed the PCR reads into MiXCR, producing one record per CDR3 protein. The sample lists roughly 610,000 distinct CDR3 sequences, under 12% occurring once. Material: PBMCs from the stem cell graft donor, obtained from the stem cell graft. The receptors originated from a human donor who donated a stem cell graft to a child with acute myeloid leukemia.

With respect to this clonotype: A read error may be the cause here, since a much bigger clone is one base away. The rearrangement uses TRBV5-1 and TRBJ2-1, with D perhaps matching TRBD1 or TRBD2 (5 bases each). CDR1 and CDR2 from the germline V gene are SGHRS and YFSETQ. The CDR3 spans 15 residues. CDR3 DNA: TGCGCCAGCAGCTCCGGGACGGCCTCCTACAATAAGCAGTTCTTC. Protein: CASSSGTASYNKQFF.

The rearrangement uses TRBV6-1 and TRBJ1-1; D gene unclear. Between the trimmed V and J ends, which lost 6 bases and 0 bases, there was a span of 11 bases. CDR3 length: 14 residues. CDR1 is MNHNS and CDR2 is SASEGT in the germline V gene. CDR3: CASSRDGMNTEAFF. In nucleotides, the CDR3 is TGTGCCAGCAGCCGCGACGGCATGAACACTGAAGCTTTCTTT.

The sample holds a few counts of this clonotype. This chain links TRBV6-5 with TRBJ2-1; 9 nucleotides line up with TRBD2. V shed 4 bases and J 6 bases; nucleotides not matched to a gene: 10. CDR1 and CDR2 (germline): MNHEY, SVGAGI. The CDR3 extends over 16 amino acids. The CDR3 DNA reads TGTGCCAGCAGTTCCCTAGCGGGGTGGGTCAGCAATGAGCAGTTCTTC. Encoded protein: CASSSLAGWVSNEQFF.

This clonotype was detected a few times. The V and J genes are TRBV7-3 and TRBJ2-7; 7 nucleotides match TRBD1. The germline gives CDR1 SGHTA, CDR2 FQGTGA. The ends lost 2 bases at V and 2 bases at J; junction bases unmatched: 12. The CDR3 totals 17 residues. CDR3 loop: CASSLLPISGQPYEQYF. The CDR3 coding sequence is TGTGCCAGCAGCTTATTACCGATTTCGGGACAGCCCTACGAGCAGTACTTC.

This clonotype was recorded a few times. The V gene is TRBV7-9, the J gene TRBJ1-1; the D gene is possibly TRBD1 (6 bases). Germline lookup yields CDR1 SEHNR and CDR2 FQNEAQ (reference sequence). This CDR3 has 17 amino acids. Trimming took off 1 base at V and 8 bases at J, with 23 bases between the two ends. CDR3 residues: CASSLVPATGMVLEAFF. The CDR3 nucleotides are TGTGCCAGCAGCTTAGTTCCGGCTACAGGGATGGTTCTAGAAGCTTTCTTT.

This clonotype has only a few counts. DNA of the CDR3: TGCAGCGTTCAAGGCGGGACGGGATCCTACGAGCAGTACTTC. Translating gives CSVQGGTGSYEQYF. V usage is TRBV29-1 and J usage is TRBJ2-7; possible D gene TRBD2, 6 bases. The CDR3 covers 14 residues. Trimming took off 5 bases at V and 1 base at J, with 15 bases between the two ends. CDR1 is SQVTM and CDR2 is ANQGSEA in the germline V gene.

This clonotype was detected ten times or more. This sequence joins TRBV29-1 and TRBJ2-1; a possible D gene is TRBD2 (6 bases). The CDR3 consists of 18 residues. The germline V and J ends were trimmed by 2 bases and 0 bases, with 20 bases remaining between them. Germline lookup yields CDR1 SQVTM and CDR2 ANQGSEA. CDR3 nucleotide sequence: TGCAGCGTTGAACGGGAGAGGAGGCTAGCGAGCTCCTACAATGAGCAGTTCTTC. It encodes CSVERERRLASSYNEQFF.

This clonotype was counted many times. The gene calls are TRBV20-1 and TRBJ2-2; a weak D match, TRBD2 (5 bases). V was shortened by 2 bases and J by 5 bases, with 21 bases between the two germline ends. CDR1 and CDR2 (germline): DFQATT, SNEGSKA (reference sequence). The CDR3 consists of 17 residues. The CDR3 DNA reads TGCAGTGCTAGAAGTCAGAGGGTCAGCGTGGGGACCGGGGAGCTGTTTTTT. It is translated as CSARSQRVSVGTGELFF.

The chain carries TRBV30 and TRBJ2-3; the D gene is possibly TRBD1 (7 bases). The CDR3 is made up of 15 amino acids. Trimming pared 4 bases from V and 3 bases from J, leaving 17 bases between. Germline V gene data show CDR1 as GTSNPN and CDR2 as SVGIG (reference sequence). CDR3 bases: TGTGCCTGGACCCCAGGAGGGGGCGCAACAGATACGCAGTATTTT. This encodes CAWTPGGGATDTQYF.

In regard to this clonotype: A clone one base away is much larger, so this may be a read error. This rearrangement joins TRBV12-3 or TRBV12-4 to TRBJ2-7, with D possibly matching TRBD2 (6 bases). The CDR3 has 15 amino acids. As DNA, the CDR3 is TGTGCCATCAGTTTAGCGGACGGAAACTCCTACGAGCAGTACTTC. Protein sequence: CAISLADGNSYEQYF.

This clonotype was counted at least ten times. The chain joins TRBV2 to TRBJ1-5; weak D call: TRBD1 (5 bases). V was trimmed by 7 bases and J by 0 bases, leaving 13 bases between them. The V gene's germline CDR1 is SNHLY and CDR2 FYNNEI. CDR3 length: 15 amino acids. CDR3 amino acids: CASTPSGGSNQPQHF. In nucleotides, the CDR3 is TGTGCCAGCACCCCTTCGGGGGGTAGCAATCAGCCCCAGCATTTT.

This clonotype occurred many times. The gene calls are TRBV7-6 and TRBJ2-1, with D maybe TRBD2 (5 bases). The CDR3 sequence is 19 residues long. V lost 3 bases and J lost 8, with 29 bases in between. Per the germline V gene, CDR1 is SGHVS and CDR2 is FNYEAQ. For the CDR3, the DNA is TGTGCCAGCAGCTTTCGTTCTCGTGGGCTAGCCCGGACCGTGCATGAGCAGTTCTTC. This translates into CASSFRSRGLARTVHEQFF.

In this sample, this clonotype turned up a few times. The gene calls are TRBV20-1 and TRBJ1-2; D gene unclear. The CDR3 contains 14 residues. Per the germline V gene, CDR1 is DFQATT and CDR2 is SNEGSKA (reference sequence). The CDR3 region is CTQPGGALGYGYTF. The CDR3 coding sequence is TGCACACAGCCAGGAGGAGCGTTGGGCTATGGCTACACCTTC.

This clonotype was recorded at least ten times. The V and J genes are TRBV20-1 and TRBJ2-3; D is undetermined. Per the germline V gene, CDR1 is DFQATT and CDR2 is SNEGSKA (reference sequence). V was pared by 2 bases and J by 4 bases, with 10 bases between. There are 13 residues in the CDR3. For the CDR3, the DNA is TGCAGTGCTAGAATAGGGTCCGCAGATACGCAGTATTTT. The encoded protein is CSARIGSADTQYF.

This clonotype was detected only a few times. The genes are TRBV25-1 and TRBJ2-2, with 10 bases aligning to TRBD2. V trimming: 7 bases; J trimming: 2 bases; junction bases outside the gene matches: 7. The CDR3 sequence is 16 residues long. The germline V gene has CDR1 MGHDK and CDR2 SYGVNS. The CDR3 protein is CASTPGLASNTGELFF. CDR3 DNA sequence: TGTGCCAGCACCCCGGGACTAGCGAGCAACACCGGGGAGCTGTTTTTT.